These T cell receptor beta chains were read from a single sample in a study of T cell responses to AZD1222 COVID-19 vaccine. Profiling relied on immunoSEQ multiplex PCR, and the TCRdb table lists in-frame clones only, not all of them. This sample has some 140,000 clones, with approximately 90% found just once. The sample in question was peripheral blood, obtained on day 0 of AZD1222 vaccination. The receptors here all came from an adult in good health. CDR3s include the opening cysteine and the closing phenylalanine or tryptophan.

v_gene	CDR3aa
TRBV19	CASTPTGSGSPLHF
TRBV7-6	CASSLGIGEGGNQPQHF
TRBV6-5	CASSHQGGTYGYTF
TRBV7-2	CASRLGPFQETQYF
TRBV5-1	CASSISGRYTGELFF
TRBV7-8	CASSLDRQYSNQPQHF
TRBV30	CAWSKKATNEKLFF
TRBV9	CASLGQGGTYGYTF
TRBV2	CASSQAELRTQYF
TRBV5-1	CASSWTGSGYTF
TRBV3-1/TRBV3-2	CASSQGAVGSRYEQYF
TRBV6-5	CASSQTGSYNSPLHF
TRBV6-1	CASSEVAMEVGGGTQYF
TRBV19	CASSSPGTYGRDEQFF
TRBV2	CASRAPLTGDTQYF
TRBV27	CASSGGGGGFNEQFF
TRBV2	CASGLAGGRTYEQYF
TRBV27	CASSSPSTSGGYEQYF
TRBV4-3	CASSQGARTEAFF
TRBV14	CASSRGAGINYGYTF
TRBV5-1	CASSPRTLPGGTDTQYF
TRBV2	CASSLYGGEVEQFF
TRBV28	CASSQGQPRTQYF
TRBV7-2	CASSFDRGYEAFF
TRBV5-1	CASSGAAMANEKLFF
TRBV6-5	CASSPSGAYGYTF
TRBV7-9	CASSYLPGQGPYGYTF
TRBV7-3	CASSSGNSGNTIYF
TRBV18	CASSPPGRSTDTQYF
TRBV30	CAWNPEVTGELFF
TRBV13	CASSNARDRTYGYTF
TRBV4-1	CATGADNEQFF
TRBV28	CASGILGNTIYF
TRBV6-5	CASSYSGNSGNTIYF
TRBV27	CASSLSGQAEKLFF
TRBV6-1	CASSVSVLAPYNEQFF
TRBV5-1	CASSVRQATNEKLFF
TRBV28	CASSFQEGGRDTQYF
TRBV24-1	CATARGSNQPQHF
TRBV9	CASSVEGRAETQYF
TRBV25-1	CASSVWGDGYTF
TRBV10-2	CASSELTYGYTF
TRBV2	CASESRTDTQYF
TRBV10-3	CAIRRNDRGPYEQYF
TRBV12-5	CATPRLFYGYTF
TRBV28	CASSATLSSDTQYF
TRBV3-1/TRBV3-2	CASSQVQRGGTGELFF
TRBV7-9	CASSPRTSYEQYF
TRBV7-9	CASSPGTVSYF
TRBV29-1	CSGTNRGGYNEQFF
TRBV6-4	CASSDRGHRTDTQYF
TRBV28	CASRGVLAVFF
TRBV6-5	CASSYGSSYNSPLHF
TRBV28	CASSYTSGGNQETQYF
TRBV2	CASRAGTVSPLHF
TRBV28	CASSLTSGPSLADTQYF
TRBV27	CASSPRGYNEQFF
TRBV5-1	CASSLVDSQETQYF
TRBV5-1	CASISPPSGGQETQYF
TRBV5-1	CASSPGTAENSPLHF